This is a list of T cell receptor beta chains from one sample in a study of blood T cells in healthy people across ages. From the 5' RACE reads, TCRdb called clonotypes with MiXCR, one entry per CDR3 protein. The table has about a million distinct CDR3 sequences, roughly 51% seen once. The sequencing sample was made of blood. The receptors were gathered from a woman between 55 and 75 years old in good health. Each CDR3 is given without its conserved first and last residue. Each record gives: V gene, J gene, CDR3 protein.

TRBV6-1,TRBJ1-2,ASYDRGVNYGYT
TRBV10-3,TRBJ2-1,AISESSGRIDEQF
TRBV3-1,TRBJ1-5,ASSQDAGRGQPQH
TRBV7-9,TRBJ2-6,ASSSAGFPSGANVLT
TRBV29-1,TRBJ2-1,SVEGLSNEQF
TRBV4-1,TRBJ2-1,ASSQARLTSDNEQF
TRBV7-9,-,ASSFFGTDQETQY
TRBV30,TRBJ1-2,AWSTPGQLYGYT
TRBV2,TRBJ2-3,ATLGQAVADTQY
TRBV11-2,TRBJ2-1,ASRPSGRSSYNEQF
TRBV11-1,TRBJ2-4,ASSSGPGNQY
TRBV9,TRBJ1-2,ASSTPSGTAHYGYT
TRBV15,TRBJ2-5,ATAGGVETQY
TRBV29-1,TRBJ2-7,SANTGTSAYEQY
TRBV4-1,TRBJ2-2,ASSQVTSGAGELF
TRBV20-1,TRBJ2-5,SARLGAETQY
TRBV6-1,TRBJ1-1,ASSREGTEAF